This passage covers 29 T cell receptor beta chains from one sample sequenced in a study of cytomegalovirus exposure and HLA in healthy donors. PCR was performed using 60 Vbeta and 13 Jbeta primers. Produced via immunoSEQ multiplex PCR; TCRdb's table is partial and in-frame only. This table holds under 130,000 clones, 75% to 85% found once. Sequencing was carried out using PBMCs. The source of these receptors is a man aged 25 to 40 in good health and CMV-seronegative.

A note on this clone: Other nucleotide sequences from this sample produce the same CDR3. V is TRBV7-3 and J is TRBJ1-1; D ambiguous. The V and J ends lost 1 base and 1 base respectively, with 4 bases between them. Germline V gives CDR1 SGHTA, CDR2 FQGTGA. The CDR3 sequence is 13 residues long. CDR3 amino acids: CASSLNRNTEAFF. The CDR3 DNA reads TGTGCCAGCAGCTTAAATCGGAACACTGAAGCTTTCTTT.

CDR3 region: CASSLWGGNYEQYF. CDR3 nucleotides: TGTGCCAGCAGCTTATGGGGGGGAAACTACGAGCAGTACTTC. The chain recombines TRBV11-2 with TRBJ2-7, with 7 bases fitting TRBD2. After removal of 2 bases from V and 3 bases from J, the junction contained 4 bases not matched to a gene. Germline loops: CDR1 SGHAT, CDR2 FQNNGV. The CDR3 covers 14 residues.

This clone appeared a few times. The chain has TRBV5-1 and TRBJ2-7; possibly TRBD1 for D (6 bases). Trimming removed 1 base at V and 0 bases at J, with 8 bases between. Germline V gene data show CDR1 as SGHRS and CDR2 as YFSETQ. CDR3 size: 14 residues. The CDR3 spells CASSLTGFSYEQYF. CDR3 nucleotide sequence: TGCGCCAGCAGCTTGACAGGGTTCTCCTACGAGCAGTACTTC.

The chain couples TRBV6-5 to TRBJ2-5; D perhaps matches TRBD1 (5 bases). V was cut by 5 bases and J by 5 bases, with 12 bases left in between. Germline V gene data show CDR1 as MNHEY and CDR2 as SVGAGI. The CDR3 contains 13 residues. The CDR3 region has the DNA TGTGCCAGCAGTCAGGGTGTGGGGGAGACCCAGTACTTC. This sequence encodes CASSQGVGETQYF.

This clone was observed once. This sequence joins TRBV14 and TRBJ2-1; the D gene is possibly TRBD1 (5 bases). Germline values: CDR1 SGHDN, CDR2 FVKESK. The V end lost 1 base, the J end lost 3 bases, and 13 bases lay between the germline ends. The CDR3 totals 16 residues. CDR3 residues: CASSQAGKVVYNEQFF. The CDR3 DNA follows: TGTGCCAGCAGCCAAGCAGGGAAGGTAGTCTACAATGAGCAGTTCTTC.

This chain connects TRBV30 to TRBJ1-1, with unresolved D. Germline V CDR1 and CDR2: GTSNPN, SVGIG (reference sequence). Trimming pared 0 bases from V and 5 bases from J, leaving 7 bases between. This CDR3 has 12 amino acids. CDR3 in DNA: TGTGCCTGGAGTGTACCGGGAACTGAAGCTTTCTTT. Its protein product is CAWSVPGTEAFF.

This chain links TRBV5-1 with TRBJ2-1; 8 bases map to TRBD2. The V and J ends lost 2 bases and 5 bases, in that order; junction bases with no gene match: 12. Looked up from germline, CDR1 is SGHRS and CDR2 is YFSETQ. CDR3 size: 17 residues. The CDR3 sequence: CASSLQPLGRGDNEQFF. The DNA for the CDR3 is TGCGCCAGCAGCTTACAACCCCTGGGGCGGGGGGACAATGAGCAGTTCTTC.

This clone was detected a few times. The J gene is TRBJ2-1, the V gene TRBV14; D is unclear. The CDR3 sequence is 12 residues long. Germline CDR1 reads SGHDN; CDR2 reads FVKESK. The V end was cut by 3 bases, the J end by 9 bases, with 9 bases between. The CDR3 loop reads CASSQRSAEQFF. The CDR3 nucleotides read TGTGCCAGCAGCCAGAGGTCCGCTGAGCAGTTCTTC.

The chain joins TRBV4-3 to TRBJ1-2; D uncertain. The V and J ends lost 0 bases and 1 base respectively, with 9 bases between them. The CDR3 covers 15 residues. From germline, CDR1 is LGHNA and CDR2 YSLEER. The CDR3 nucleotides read TGCGCCAGCAGCCAAGATTCGGGGTATAACTATGGCTACACCTTC. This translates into CASSQDSGYNYGYTF.

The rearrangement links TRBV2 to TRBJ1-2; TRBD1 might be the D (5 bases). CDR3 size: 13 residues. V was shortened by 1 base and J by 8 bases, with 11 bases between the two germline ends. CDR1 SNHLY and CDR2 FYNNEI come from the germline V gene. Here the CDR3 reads CASSEEGSGGYTF. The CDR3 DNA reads TGTGCCAGCAGTGAAGAGGGGTCGGGCGGCTACACCTTC.

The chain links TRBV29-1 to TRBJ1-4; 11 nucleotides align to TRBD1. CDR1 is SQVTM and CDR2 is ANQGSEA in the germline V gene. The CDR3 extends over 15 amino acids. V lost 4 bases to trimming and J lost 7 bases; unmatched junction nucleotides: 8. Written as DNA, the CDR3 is TGCAGCGTTGGGTACGAAGGGACAGGGGGTGAAAAACTGTTTTTT. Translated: CSVGYEGTGGEKLFF.

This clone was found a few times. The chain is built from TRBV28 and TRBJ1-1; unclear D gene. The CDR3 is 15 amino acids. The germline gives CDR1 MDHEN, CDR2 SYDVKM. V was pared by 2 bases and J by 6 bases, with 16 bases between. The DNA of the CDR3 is TGTGCCAGCAGTTTACCCGGGTTGAATGTGGCTGAAGCTTTCTTT. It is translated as CASSLPGLNVAEAFF.

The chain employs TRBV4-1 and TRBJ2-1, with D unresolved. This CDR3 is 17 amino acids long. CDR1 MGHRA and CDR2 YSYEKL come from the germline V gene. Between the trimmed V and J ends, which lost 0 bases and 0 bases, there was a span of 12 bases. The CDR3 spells CASSQEWALSSYNEQFF. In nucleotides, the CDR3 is TGCGCCAGCAGCCAAGAGTGGGCGCTAAGCTCCTACAATGAGCAGTTCTTC.

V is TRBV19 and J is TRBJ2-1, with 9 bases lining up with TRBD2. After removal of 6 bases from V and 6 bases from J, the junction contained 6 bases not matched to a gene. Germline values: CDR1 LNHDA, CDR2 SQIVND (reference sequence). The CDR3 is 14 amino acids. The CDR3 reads CASSLGGRGNEQFF. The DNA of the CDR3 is TGTGCCAGTAGCCTCGGCGGGAGGGGCAATGAGCAGTTCTTC. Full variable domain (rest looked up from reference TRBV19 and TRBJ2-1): DGGITQSPKYLFRKEGQNVTLSCEQNLNHDAMYWYRQDPGQGLRLIYYSQIVNDFQKGDIAEGYSVSREKKESFPLTVTSAQKNPTAFYLCASSLGGRGNEQFFGPGTRLTVL.

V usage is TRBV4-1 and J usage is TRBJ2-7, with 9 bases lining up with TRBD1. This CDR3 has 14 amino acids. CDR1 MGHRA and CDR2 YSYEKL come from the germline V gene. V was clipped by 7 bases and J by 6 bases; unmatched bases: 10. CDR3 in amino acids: CASNHRTGAGEQYF. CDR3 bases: TGCGCCAGCAACCACAGGACAGGGGCCGGCGAGCAGTACTTC.

CDR3 nucleotide sequence: TGTGCCAGCAGCCCGAGTTCAGGAGGGGGCAGTAGCTATGGCTACACCTTC. It encodes CASSPSSGGGSSYGYTF. The V and J genes are TRBV7-2 and TRBJ1-2, with 7 nucleotides matching TRBD1. This CDR3 region has 17 residues. Looked up from germline, CDR1 is SGHTA and CDR2 is FQGNSA. V was clipped by 5 bases and J by 4 bases; unmatched bases: 16.

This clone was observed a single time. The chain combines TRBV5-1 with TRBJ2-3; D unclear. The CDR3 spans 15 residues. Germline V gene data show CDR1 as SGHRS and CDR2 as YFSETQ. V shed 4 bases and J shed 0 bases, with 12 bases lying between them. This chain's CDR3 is CASSVNLPSTDTQYF. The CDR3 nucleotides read TGCGCCAGCAGCGTAAACTTACCTAGCACAGATACGCAGTATTTT.

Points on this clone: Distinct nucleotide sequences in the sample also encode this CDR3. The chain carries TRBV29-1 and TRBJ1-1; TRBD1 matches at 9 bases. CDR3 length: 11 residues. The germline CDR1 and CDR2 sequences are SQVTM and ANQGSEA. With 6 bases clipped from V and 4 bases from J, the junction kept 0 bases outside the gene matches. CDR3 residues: CSVDRGTEAFF. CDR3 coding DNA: TGCAGCGTGGACAGGGGCACTGAAGCTTTCTTT.

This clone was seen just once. CDR3 amino acids: CASSPGLRQYF. DNA for the CDR3: TGTGCCAGCAGTCCCGGTCTTAGGCAGTATTTT. V is TRBV28 and J is TRBJ2-3; D is ambiguous. V lost 5 bases, J lost 11 bases, and 11 bases lay in between. CDR3 length: 11 amino acids. The V gene's germline CDR1 is MDHEN and CDR2 SYDVKM.

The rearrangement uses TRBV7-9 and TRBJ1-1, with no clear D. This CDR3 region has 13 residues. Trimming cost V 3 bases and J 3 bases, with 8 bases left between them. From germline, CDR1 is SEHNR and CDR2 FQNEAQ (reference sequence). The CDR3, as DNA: TGTGCCAGCAGCTTCGGCGGGGACACTGAAGCTTTCTTT. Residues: CASSFGGDTEAFF.

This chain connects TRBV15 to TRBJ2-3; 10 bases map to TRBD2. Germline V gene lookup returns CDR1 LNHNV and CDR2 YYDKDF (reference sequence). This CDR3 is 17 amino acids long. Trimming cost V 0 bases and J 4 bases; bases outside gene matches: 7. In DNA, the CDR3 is TGTGCCACCAGCAGAGATCTCCCCAGCGGGAGGGCAGATACGCAGTATTTT. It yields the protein CATSRDLPSGRADTQYF.

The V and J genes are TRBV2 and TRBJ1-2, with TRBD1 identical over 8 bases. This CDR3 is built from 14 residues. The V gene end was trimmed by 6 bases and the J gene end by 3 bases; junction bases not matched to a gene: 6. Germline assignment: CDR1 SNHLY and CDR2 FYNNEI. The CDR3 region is CASSATGEDYGYTF. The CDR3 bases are TGTGCCAGCAGCGCGACAGGGGAGGACTATGGCTACACCTTC.

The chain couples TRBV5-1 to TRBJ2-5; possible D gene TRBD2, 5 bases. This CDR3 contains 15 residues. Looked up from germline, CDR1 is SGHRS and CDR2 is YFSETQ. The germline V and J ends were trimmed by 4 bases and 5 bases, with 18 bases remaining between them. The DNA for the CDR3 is TGCGCCAGCAGCGCGAAGACTGGCAGGAGGGAGACCCAGTACTTC. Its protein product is CASSAKTGRRETQYF.

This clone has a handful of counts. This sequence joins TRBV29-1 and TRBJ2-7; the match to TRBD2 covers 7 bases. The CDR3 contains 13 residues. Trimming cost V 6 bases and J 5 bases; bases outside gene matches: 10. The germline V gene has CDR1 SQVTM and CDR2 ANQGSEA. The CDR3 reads CSVDLAGVNEQYF. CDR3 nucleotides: TGCAGCGTAGACCTGGCGGGGGTAAACGAGCAGTACTTC.

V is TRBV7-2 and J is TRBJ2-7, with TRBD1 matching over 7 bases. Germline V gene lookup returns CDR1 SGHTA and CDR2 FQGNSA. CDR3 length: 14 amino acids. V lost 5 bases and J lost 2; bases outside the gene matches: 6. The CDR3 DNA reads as TGTGCCAGCAGCCCAACGACAGGGCCCTACGAGCAGTACTTC. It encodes CASSPTTGPYEQYF. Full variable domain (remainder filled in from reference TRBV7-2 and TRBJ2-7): GAGVSQSPSNKVTEKGKDVELRCDPISGHTALYWYRQSLGQGLEFLIYFQGNSAPDKSGLPSDRFSAERTGGSVSTLTIQRTQQEDSAVYLCASSPTTGPYEQYFGPGTRLTVT.

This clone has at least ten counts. In DNA form, the CDR3 reads TGTGCAAGTCGCTTTTTGGACAGGCCGGGACAGGGGGCGTCTACCAATTCACCCCTCCACTTT. Protein product: CASRFLDRPGQGASTNSPLHF. The gene calls are TRBV12-2 and TRBJ1-6; TRBD1, as called in the table, went unchecked against the DNA. TRBV12-2 is deemed a pseudogene. The CDR3 totals 21 residues.

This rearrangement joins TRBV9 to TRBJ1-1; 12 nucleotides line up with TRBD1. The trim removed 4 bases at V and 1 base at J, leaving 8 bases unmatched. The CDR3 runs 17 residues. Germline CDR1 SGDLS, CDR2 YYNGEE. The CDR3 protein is CASSKGTGGKKNTEAFF. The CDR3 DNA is TGTGCCAGCAGCAAAGGGACAGGGGGCAAAAAGAACACTGAAGCTTTCTTT. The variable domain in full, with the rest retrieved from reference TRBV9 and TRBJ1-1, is DSGVTQTPKHLITATGQRVTLRCSPRSGDLSVYWYQQSLDQGLQFLIQYYNGEERAKGNILERFSAQQFPDLHSELNLSSLELGDSALYFCASSKGTGGKKNTEAFFGQGTRLTVV.

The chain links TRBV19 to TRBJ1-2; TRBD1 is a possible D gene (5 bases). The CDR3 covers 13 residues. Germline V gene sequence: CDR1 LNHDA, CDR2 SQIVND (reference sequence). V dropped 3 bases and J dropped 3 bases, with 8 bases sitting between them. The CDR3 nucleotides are TGTGCCAGTAGTATCGACAGAGACTATGGCTACACCTTC. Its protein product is CASSIDRDYGYTF.

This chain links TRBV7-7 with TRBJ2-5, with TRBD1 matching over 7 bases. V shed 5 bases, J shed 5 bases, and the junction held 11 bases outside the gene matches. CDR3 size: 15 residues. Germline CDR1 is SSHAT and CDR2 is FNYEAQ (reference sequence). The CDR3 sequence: CASSRNLRGLETQYF. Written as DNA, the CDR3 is TGTGCCAGCAGCCGGAACTTAAGGGGGCTGGAGACCCAGTACTTC.